These 25 T cell receptor beta chains came from one sample sequenced in a study of T-cell reconstitution after alpha-beta-depleted transplantation in children. Unique molecular identifiers featured in how the TCRbeta library was prepared. MiXCR, applied by TCRdb to the PCR reads, yields one record per CDR3 protein. The sample includes under 250,000 distinct CDR3 sequences, approximately 7% of them seen just once. The specimen was PBMCs, collected before TCRalphabeta/CD19-depleted stem cell transplant. All receptors derive from a boy aged 2-15 years with acute lymphoblastic leukemia, due to receive a stem cell transplant.

This rearrangement joins TRBV20-1 to TRBJ1-2, with D possibly TRBD1 on 5 matching bases. CDR3 length: 13 residues. Trimming left V 5 bases short and J 4 bases short, with 14 bases between. Germline V lookup: CDR1 DFQATT, CDR2 SNEGSKA (reference sequence). CDR3 nucleotides: TGCAGTGCTGACGACAGCGAAATCTATGGCTACACCTTC. Amino acid sequence: CSADDSEIYGYTF.

This clonotype has ten or more counts. The J gene is TRBJ1-5, the V gene TRBV5-1; 7 nucleotides line up with TRBD1. Looked up from germline, CDR1 is SGHRS and CDR2 is YFSETQ. The length of the CDR3 is 14 residues. The trim removed 4 bases at V and 3 bases at J, leaving 4 bases unmatched. CDR3 loop: CASSPGTDNQPQHF. The DNA for the CDR3 is TGCGCCAGCAGCCCAGGGACAGACAATCAGCCCCAGCATTTT.

There are a few counts of this clonotype. This rearrangement joins TRBV20-1 to TRBJ1-2, with a weak D call TRBD1 (5 bases). V was pared by 3 bases and J by 5 bases, with 16 bases between. CDR1 and CDR2 (germline): DFQATT, SNEGSKA (reference sequence). The CDR3 contains 14 residues. The CDR3 loop is CSARAGALSYGYTF. The CDR3 bases are TGCAGTGCTAGGGCCGGGGCCTTATCATATGGCTACACCTTC.

Only a few counts were recorded for this clonotype. This chain links TRBV5-5 with TRBJ1-2; no clear D. Germline CDR1 and CDR2: SGHKS and YYEKEE (reference sequence). This CDR3 region has 13 residues. Trimming cost V 4 bases and J 2 bases, with 9 bases left between them. In nucleotides, the CDR3 is TGTGCCAGCAGCCCCGACCTAAACTATGGCTACACCTTC. This sequence encodes CASSPDLNYGYTF.

This clonotype was recorded many times. The chain recombines TRBV6-1 with TRBJ2-5; 11 bases align to TRBD2. This CDR3 has 16 amino acids. V lost 6 bases, J lost 6 bases, and 12 bases stayed unmatched. The germline V gene encodes CDR1 MNHNS and CDR2 SASEGT. Written as DNA, the CDR3 is TGTGCCAGCAGCCTTGACTTAGCGGGAGGGTCGAAGACCCAGTACTTC. Encoded protein: CASSLDLAGGSKTQYF.

This clonotype has only a few counts. The gene calls are TRBV2 and TRBJ2-1; D is unresolved. The V end was cut by 1 base, the J end by 7 bases, with 17 bases between. There are 16 residues in the CDR3. Per germline, CDR1 SNHLY and CDR2 FYNNEI. CDR3 protein: CASSEEVVLLGNEQFF. For the CDR3, the DNA is TGTGCCAGCAGTGAAGAAGTAGTACTACTTGGGAATGAGCAGTTCTTC.

This clonotype was counted at least ten times. The chain uses TRBV20-1 and TRBJ2-7, with 10 bases lining up with TRBD2. V dropped 5 bases and J dropped 7; count of bases not matched to a gene: 11. CDR1 is DFQATT and CDR2 is SNEGSKA in the germline V gene (reference sequence). CDR3 length: 14 residues. CDR3 amino acids: CSAVLLAGVGEQYF. CDR3 in DNA: TGCAGTGCTGTCCTTCTAGCGGGAGTGGGTGAGCAGTACTTC.

The chain has TRBV20-1 and TRBJ1-2, with D perhaps TRBD1 (5 bases). With 6 bases removed from V and 3 bases from J, the gap between germline ends came to 17 bases. This CDR3 has 14 amino acids. CDR1 is DFQATT, CDR2 SNEGSKA, per germline (reference sequence). The CDR3 coding sequence is TGCAGTGCCACCAGGGACGGCCTTTACTATGGCTACACCTTC. Protein product: CSATRDGLYYGYTF.

This chain joins TRBV4-1 and TRBJ2-1, with D unclear. Per the germline V gene, CDR1 is MGHRA and CDR2 is YSYEKL. The CDR3 is 15 residues long. Trimming removed 0 bases at V and 7 bases at J, with 13 bases between. CDR3 coding DNA: TGCGCCAGCAGCCAAGATACTTCTAGGACGAATGAGCAGTTCTTC. Residues: CASSQDTSRTNEQFF.

This clonotype was detected many times. The chain uses TRBV20-1 and TRBJ2-1; D is ambiguous. This CDR3 spans 9 amino acids. Per germline, CDR1 DFQATT and CDR2 SNEGSKA (reference sequence). Trimming shortened V by 5 bases and J by 12 bases, and 8 bases separated the two germline ends. CDR3 nucleotides: TGCAGTGCTTCACACCCGCAGTTCTTC. Encoded protein: CSASHPQFF.

Many counts were recorded for this clonotype. The chain has TRBV12-3 or TRBV12-4 and TRBJ2-2; 7 positions agree with TRBD1. CDR3 length: 15 amino acids. J was trimmed by 4 bases and V by 5 bases; bases with no gene match: 7. The CDR3 region is CASSLLGQLTGELFF. The CDR3 nucleotides read TGTGCCAGCAGTCTGTTGGGACAGCTCACCGGGGAGCTGTTTTTT.

This clonotype was counted ten times or more. The CDR3 sequence is CASSLLRGTGELFF. The CDR3 DNA is TGTGCCAGCAGTTTACTACGGGGCACCGGGGAGCTGTTTTTT. The genes are TRBV5-5 and TRBJ2-2; weak D call: TRBD2 (5 bases). The CDR3 sequence is 14 residues long. Germline V lookup: CDR1 SGHKS, CDR2 YYEKEE (reference sequence). The V end was cut by 5 bases, the J end by 4 bases, with 12 bases between.

This clonotype was counted ten times or more. The chain has TRBV29-1 and TRBJ2-5; no clear D. The CDR3 contains 11 residues. Trimming stripped 4 bases from V and 1 base from J, with 4 bases between. CDR1 is SQVTM, CDR2 ANQGSEA, per germline. In DNA form, the CDR3 reads TGCAGCGTTGGGGTCCAAGAGACCCAGTACTTC. Translated: CSVGVQETQYF.

Ten or more counts support this clonotype. This sequence joins TRBV6-5 and TRBJ1-3, with unresolved D. The CDR3 length is 13 residues. V lost 4 bases, J lost 0 bases, and 4 bases lay in between. The germline V gene has CDR1 MNHEY and CDR2 SVGAGI. CDR3: CASSLDSGNTIYF. The DNA of the CDR3 is TGTGCCAGCAGTTTGGACTCTGGAAACACCATATATTTT.

This clonotype was observed many times. The J gene is TRBJ2-3, the V gene TRBV7-8; 12 bases are a match to TRBD2. The junction had 6 bases not matched to a gene; V was cut back by 5 bases and J by 6 bases. The germline V gene has CDR1 SGHVS and CDR2 FQNEAQ. The CDR3 length is 15 residues. CDR3 amino acids: CASSHRTSGEDTQYF. The CDR3 DNA sequence: TGTGCCAGCAGCCATCGGACTAGCGGGGAGGATACGCAGTATTTT.

The chain carries TRBV2 and TRBJ2-7, with D hard to call. CDR3 length: 12 residues. The germline CDR1 and CDR2 sequences are SNHLY and FYNNEI. CDR3 in DNA: TGTGCTACAAAGTCAGGCGCCCACGAGCAGTACTTC. It specifies CATKSGAHEQYF.

In its sample, this clonotype was seen many times. V gene TRBV7-9 combines with J gene TRBJ2-1; TRBD1 aligns across 8 bases. CDR3 length: 12 residues. Germline V gene data show CDR1 as SEHNR and CDR2 as FQNEAQ (reference sequence). Trimming at V came to 6 bases and at J to 8 bases, leaving 3 bases not matched to a gene. CDR3 DNA: TGTGCCAGCAGACTCAGGGGGCATGAGCAGTTCTTC. Protein: CASRLRGHEQFF.

This clonotype was recorded many times. The V and J genes are TRBV28 and TRBJ1-3; D not resolved. V lost 3 bases, J lost 0 bases, and 3 bases lay in between. CDR1 and CDR2 from the germline V gene are MDHEN and SYDVKM. CDR3 length: 13 amino acids. CDR3 in DNA: TGTGCCAGCAGTTTCAGCTCTGGAAACACCATATATTTT. Residues: CASSFSSGNTIYF.

This clonotype was detected a few times. This CDR3 reads CASSSDNYNYGYTF. The CDR3 DNA follows: TGTGCCAGCAGTTCGGACAACTATAACTATGGCTACACCTTC. This chain uses TRBV12-3 or TRBV12-4 with TRBJ1-2; the D gene is possibly TRBD1 (5 bases). V lost 4 bases to trimming and J lost 1 base, with 10 bases between them. There are 14 residues in the CDR3.

This clonotype has ten or more counts. The rearrangement joins TRBV27 to TRBJ2-3, with a weak D call TRBD2 (6 bases). The ends were cut back, 9 bases at V and 5 bases at J, with 12 bases in the middle. The germline V gene has CDR1 MNHEY and CDR2 SMNVEV (reference sequence). There are 12 residues in the CDR3. The CDR3 loop is CASQDYGDTQYF. In nucleotides, the CDR3 is TGTGCCAGTCAGGACTACGGAGATACGCAGTATTTT.

This clonotype was counted many times. This chain links TRBV5-1 with TRBJ2-6, with D possibly TRBD1 on 6 matching bases. The CDR3 runs 17 residues. Germline-derived CDR1 and CDR2 are SGHRS and YFSETQ. V was trimmed by 4 bases and J by 0 bases, leaving 14 bases between them. CDR3 bases: TGCGCCAGCAGCGGGGGCCAGCTCTTCTCTGGGGCCAACGTCCTGACTTTC. This gives the protein CASSGGQLFSGANVLTF.

Only a few counts were recorded for this clonotype. V and J are TRBV7-2 and TRBJ1-4; D ambiguous. Between the trimmed V and J ends, which lost 5 bases and 0 bases, there was a span of 16 bases. Germline V gene lookup returns CDR1 SGHTA and CDR2 FQGNSA. This CDR3 spans 17 amino acids. The chain's CDR3 is CASSTTPRTATNEKLFF. The CDR3 DNA reads as TGTGCCAGCAGCACCACTCCGCGGACGGCAACTAATGAAAAACTGTTTTTT.

The CDR3 DNA sequence: TGTGCCAGCAGCCGACAGGGAGGTGGTTGGTCTGAAGCTTTCTTT. This sequence encodes CASSRQGGGWSEAFF. The rearrangement joins TRBV3-1 to TRBJ1-1; 7 positions agree with TRBD1. Germline CDR1 and CDR2: LGHDT and YNNKEL (reference sequence). The CDR3 runs to 15 residues. The V segment lost 4 bases and the J segment 6 bases; nucleotides outside the gene matches: 11.

This clonotype was recorded at least ten times. The CDR3 region has the DNA TGTGCCAGCAGCACACGGACGGCCGACGAGCTGTTTTTT. Amino acid sequence: CASSTRTADELFF. The J gene is TRBJ2-2, the V gene TRBV7-2; D is undetermined. Trimming pared 5 bases from V and 11 bases from J, leaving 15 bases between. The CDR3 consists of 13 residues. Germline-derived CDR1 and CDR2 are SGHTA and FQGNSA. The full variable domain, completed using reference TRBV7-2 and TRBJ2-2, is GAGVSQSPSNKVTEKGKDVELRCDPISGHTALYWYRQSLGQGLEFLIYFQGNSAPDKSGLPSDRFSAERTGGSVSTLTIQRTQQEDSAVYLCASSTRTADELFFGEGSRLTVL.

This clonotype has a count of ten or more. The V call is TRBV28, the J call TRBJ1-2; D unclear. The germline gives CDR1 MDHEN, CDR2 SYDVKM. The length of the CDR3 is 15 residues. Trimming stripped 7 bases from V and 8 bases from J, with 23 bases between. CDR3 sequence (DNA): TGTGCCAGCACCCTAGGGAGGGAACTCCGGTACGGCTACACCTTC. It encodes CASTLGRELRYGYTF.